This T cell receptor (beta chain) was identified during a study of breast tumors, draining lymph nodes, adjacent tissues. Axillary draining lymph nodes of breast cancer patients supplied the node samples. One entry per CDR3 protein results from TCRdb running MiXCR on the multiplex PCR reads. The data hold around 140,000 distinct CDR3 sequences, with about 20% observed a single time. The CDR3 totals 16 residues. V dropped 1 base and J dropped 5 bases, with 17 bases sitting between them. Per germline, CDR1 LGHDT and CDR2 YNNKEL (reference sequence). The chain employs TRBV3-1 and TRBJ1-2, with D uncertain. The TCR originated in a female donor with breast cancer. Some clones in this sample may be carry-over from other donors' samples. Sequenced: axillary lymph node tissue. CDR3 sequence (DNA): TGTGCCAGCAGCCAAGTGTGGGAACCAGTTAGGTATGGCTACACCTTC. This gives the protein CASSQVWEPVRYGYTF.